Following are 25 T cell receptor beta chains from one sample sequenced in a study of human versus mouse CDR3 diversity and MHC coevolution. The table came from immunoSEQ multiplex PCR; TCRdb's copy has only in-frame clones and leaves some out. The table has tens of thousands of clones, around 95% seen once. Input material: naive CD4+ T cells from blood. As for subset: CD45RO-negative CD62L-positive naive CD4 T cells. The receptor set was obtained from a person aged 30-69 years in good health.

The chain links TRBV6-5 to TRBJ2-3; D is unclear. V gave up 6 bases and J gave up 0 bases, with 7 bases separating them. The CDR3 sequence is 13 residues long. From germline, CDR1 is MNHEY and CDR2 SVGAGI. The CDR3 nucleotides read TGTGCCAGCAGGCCGACTAGCACAGATACGCAGTATTTT. It translates to CASRPTSTDTQYF.

For this clone: The same CDR3 can be traced to other DNA sequences in this sample. The V and J genes are TRBV9 and TRBJ2-7; TRBD1 agrees at 8 bases. Looked up from germline, CDR1 is SGDLS and CDR2 is YYNGEE. This CDR3 contains 15 residues. V dropped 3 bases and J dropped 0; count of bases not matched to a gene: 5. The CDR3 reads CASSAGQGSSYEQYF. CDR3 in DNA: TGTGCCAGCAGCGCCGGACAGGGTTCCTCCTACGAGCAGTACTTC.

This chain joins TRBV11-2 and TRBJ1-2; tentatively, D is TRBD1 (5 bases). The CDR3 length is 15 residues. The ends were cut back, 0 bases at V and 0 bases at J, with 8 bases in the middle. Germline V gene lookup returns CDR1 SGHAT and CDR2 FQNNGV. The CDR3 DNA is TGTGCCAGCAGCTTAGAGGGGCTTCCTAACTATGGCTACACCTTC. It translates to CASSLEGLPNYGYTF.

The chain has TRBV9 and TRBJ1-4; TRBD1 matches at 8 bases. In germline, CDR1 is SGDLS, CDR2 YYNGEE. Losses at the gene ends were 3 bases for V and 6 bases for J; bases not matched to a gene: 7. This CDR3 has 15 amino acids. In DNA form, the CDR3 reads TGTGCCAGCAGCGCCCCAGGGGGCGCTTATGAAAAACTGTTTTTT. Its translation: CASSAPGGAYEKLFF.

The chain combines TRBV7-3 with TRBJ2-1; the D gene is possibly TRBD1 (6 bases). Trimming cost V 5 bases and J 7 bases, with 12 bases left between them. Germline V gene sequence: CDR1 SGHTA, CDR2 FQGTGA. This CDR3 has 13 amino acids. The CDR3: CASSPTGRNEQFF. The CDR3 DNA reads as TGTGCCAGCAGCCCTACAGGGAGAAATGAGCAGTTCTTC.

This chain connects TRBV18 to TRBJ1-4; D remains unclear. Germline V gene data show CDR1 as KGHSH and CDR2 as LQKENI. V dropped 0 bases and J dropped 5 bases, with 7 bases sitting between them. The CDR3 is made up of 14 amino acids. The CDR3: CASSPPGENEKLFF. The CDR3 DNA reads TGTGCCAGCTCACCACCGGGAGAGAATGAAAAACTGTTTTTT.

The rearrangement uses TRBV7-2 and TRBJ2-3; D is unresolved. The CDR3 is 14 amino acids. V gave up 5 bases and J gave up 4 bases, with 13 bases separating them. CDR1 SGHTA and CDR2 FQGNSA come from the germline V gene. This CDR3 reads CASSRRMVADTQYF. For the CDR3, the DNA is TGTGCCAGCAGCCGCAGGATGGTGGCAGATACGCAGTATTTT.

The V gene is TRBV29-1, the J gene TRBJ2-7; TRBD1 agrees at 10 bases. In germline, CDR1 is SQVTM, CDR2 ANQGSEA. V was clipped by 6 bases and J by 1 base; unmatched bases: 12. This CDR3 contains 16 residues. CDR3 nucleotides: TGCAGCGTCCTGGCCCCCGACAGGGGGCGATCCTACGAGCAGTACTTC. Translated, it gives CSVLAPDRGRSYEQYF.

This chain uses TRBV6-6 with TRBJ2-5; 7 bases agree with TRBD2. This CDR3 region has 16 residues. The germline CDR1 and CDR2 sequences are MNHNY and SVGAGI (reference sequence). The junction had 16 bases not matched to a gene; V was cut back by 5 bases and J by 7 bases. CDR3 residues: CASSRPPGLGEGTQYF. In nucleotides, the CDR3 is TGTGCCAGCAGTAGGCCCCCCGGACTAGGGGAGGGGACCCAGTACTTC.

This clone was recorded once. The chain combines TRBV10-3 with TRBJ2-5; the match to TRBD1 covers 9 bases. CDR1 and CDR2 (germline): ENHRY, SYGVKD. After removal of 7 bases from V and 4 bases from J, the junction contained 4 bases not matched to a gene. The CDR3 has 13 residues. CDR3 amino acids: CAITPGQGETQYF. DNA of the CDR3: TGTGCCATCACCCCGGGACAGGGAGAGACCCAGTACTTC.

The chain has TRBV4-3 and TRBJ2-7, with TRBD2 as a possible D gene (7 bases). V lost 0 bases to trimming and J lost 3 bases, with 27 bases between them. Germline V gene sequence: CDR1 LGHNA, CDR2 YSLEER. The CDR3 is 20 residues long. Written as DNA, the CDR3 is TGCGCCAGCAGCCAAGATGGGGGGGGGCGTTTAAGCGGGACCCTCTACGAGCAGTACTTC. Protein product: CASSQDGGGRLSGTLYEQYF.

In DNA form, the CDR3 reads TGTGCCAGCAACAGGGAGGGTTGGAATCAGCCCCAGCATTTT. The encoded protein is CASNREGWNQPQHF. The rearrangement links TRBV6-1 to TRBJ1-5; TRBD1 might be the D (6 bases). Germline CDR1 MNHNS, CDR2 SASEGT. CDR3 length equals 14 residues. Trimming removed 7 bases at V and 4 bases at J, with 14 bases between.

The genes are TRBV6-6 and TRBJ2-1; the D is unclear. CDR3 size: 15 residues. Trimming stripped 5 bases from V and 0 bases from J, with 11 bases between. Germline V gene sequence: CDR1 MNHNY, CDR2 SVGAGI (reference sequence). Written as DNA, the CDR3 is TGTGCCAGCAGTCCTACCACCGGCTCCTACAATGAGCAGTTCTTC. Its protein is CASSPTTGSYNEQFF.

The chain recombines TRBV20-1 with TRBJ2-1; D remains unclear. CDR1 is DFQATT, CDR2 SNEGSKA, per germline (reference sequence). V lost 6 bases, J lost 9 bases, and 12 bases lay in between. The CDR3 totals 11 residues. The CDR3 spells CSAREYGEQFF. In DNA, the CDR3 is TGCAGTGCCCGAGAATATGGTGAGCAGTTCTTC.

The V and J genes are TRBV5-6 and TRBJ1-6, with 8 bases lining up with TRBD1. The CDR3 has 15 amino acids. Trimming took 4 bases from V and 10 from J; bases not matched to a gene: 10. CDR1 is SGHDT, CDR2 YYEEEE, per germline. CDR3 loop: CASSGGQGDRSPLHF. DNA of the CDR3: TGTGCCAGCAGCGGAGGACAGGGCGATCGGTCACCCCTCCACTTT. Full variable domain (remainder filled in from reference TRBV5-6 and TRBJ1-6): DAGVTQSPTHLIKTRGQQVTLRCSPKSGHDTVSWYQQALGQGPQFIFQYYEEEERQRGNFPDRFSGHQFPNYSSELNVNALLLGDSALYLCASSGGQGDRSPLHFGNGTRLTVT.

The chain recombines TRBV6-6 with TRBJ2-3; 10 bases are shared with TRBD2. The CDR3 extends over 16 amino acids. Looked up from germline, CDR1 is MNHNY and CDR2 is SVGAGI (reference sequence). The junction had 3 bases not matched to a gene; V was cut back by 2 bases and J by 1 base. The CDR3 region has the DNA TGTGCCAGCAGTTACCCCCTAGCGGGGGGCACAGATACGCAGTATTTT. Translation: CASSYPLAGGTDTQYF.

V is TRBV6-1 and J is TRBJ2-7, with 8 bases that match TRBD1. V trimming: 7 bases; J trimming: 5 bases; junction bases outside the gene matches: 4. CDR1 MNHNS and CDR2 SASEGT come from the germline V gene. There are 12 residues in the CDR3. The CDR3 DNA sequence: TGTGCCAGCAATGGACAGGGCAACGAGCAGTACTTC. It is translated as CASNGQGNEQYF.

The chain joins TRBV18 to TRBJ2-7; 9 bases are shared with TRBD2. The CDR3 length is 15 residues. J gave up 5 bases and V 3 bases, and 8 bases lay outside the gene matches. From germline, CDR1 is KGHSH and CDR2 LQKENI. The CDR3 DNA is TGTGCCAGCTCACCTCCGGGACTAGCTCGTCACGAGCAGTACTTC. Residues: CASSPPGLARHEQYF.

The rearrangement uses TRBV7-5 and TRBJ2-5; the DNA was not used to check the table's D call, TRBD1. TRBV7-5 is classified as a pseudogene. This CDR3 has 19 amino acids. The CDR3 spells CARSLGATTPSYDQETQYF. The DNA for the CDR3 is TGTGCCAGAAGCTTAGGGGCTACGACACCAAGCTACGATCAAGAGACCCAGTACTTC.

The chain has TRBV19 and TRBJ1-1; 7 bases are shared with TRBD1. The germline gives CDR1 LNHDA, CDR2 SQIVND (reference sequence). The CDR3 consists of 15 residues. The junction had 5 bases not matched to a gene; V was cut back by 3 bases and J by 1 base. This CDR3 is CASSITGAGNTEAFF. CDR3 in DNA: TGTGCCAGTAGTATTACAGGGGCGGGGAACACTGAAGCTTTCTTT. The full variable domain, with the rest looked up from reference TRBV19 and TRBJ1-1, is DGGITQSPKYLFRKEGQNVTLSCEQNLNHDAMYWYRQDPGQGLRLIYYSQIVNDFQKGDIAEGYSVSREKKESFPLTVTSAQKNPTAFYLCASSITGAGNTEAFFGQGTRLTVV.

The chain is built from TRBV6-6 and TRBJ1-4; maybe TRBD1 (6 bases). With 5 bases removed from V and 0 bases from J, the gap between germline ends came to 10 bases. Germline V gives CDR1 MNHNY, CDR2 SVGAGI (reference sequence). The CDR3 covers 15 residues. CDR3 sequence: CASSKQGATNEKLFF. DNA for the CDR3: TGTGCCAGCAGTAAACAGGGAGCAACTAATGAAAAACTGTTTTTT.

The chain recombines TRBV5-1 with TRBJ1-1, with a possible D match to TRBD1 (6 bases). The germline V gene encodes CDR1 SGHRS and CDR2 YFSETQ. Trimming took 2 bases from V and 5 from J, leaving 13 bases between them. The length of the CDR3 is 14 residues. The CDR3 spells CASSLTGLGTEAFF. In nucleotides, the CDR3 is TGCGCCAGCAGCTTAACAGGGCTAGGGACTGAAGCTTTCTTT.

CDR3 sequence (DNA): TGTGCCAGCAGACCCCAGAGAACAGGGGGCAATGAGCAGTTCTTC. The encoded protein is CASRPQRTGGNEQFF. V gene TRBV6-5 combines with J gene TRBJ2-1; the match to TRBD1 covers 8 bases. Germline-derived CDR1 and CDR2 are MNHEY and SVGAGI. V lost 6 bases to trimming and J lost 6 bases; unmatched junction nucleotides: 10. The CDR3 totals 15 residues.

This chain joins TRBV4-3 and TRBJ1-2, with D unresolved. The CDR3 runs 14 residues. The ends were cut back, 0 bases at V and 2 bases at J, with 7 bases in the middle. Germline loops: CDR1 LGHNA, CDR2 YSLEER. CDR3 in amino acids: CASSQDRGNYGYTF. In DNA, the CDR3 is TGCGCCAGCAGCCAAGATCGTGGCAACTATGGCTACACCTTC.

Concerning this clone: The junction and the germline gene differ at one end; a read error may be behind it. The rearrangement links TRBV7-7 to TRBJ2-5; 9 nucleotides line up with TRBD2. The germline V gene has CDR1 SSHAT and CDR2 FNYEAQ (reference sequence). CDR3 length: 17 residues. The chain's CDR3 is CASSLGVTGTSKETQYF. In DNA, the CDR3 is TGTGCTAGCAGCTTAGGCGTTACGGGGACTAGCAAAGAGACCCAGTACTTC.